This T cell receptor (beta chain) was documented in a study of T-cell reconstitution after alpha-beta-depleted transplantation in children. There are a few counts of this clonotype. Its antigen is as yet unknown. Notes on the study in general: One year post-transplant, T-cell counts and diversity were largely derived from T cells produced anew.

The TCRbeta library incorporated unique molecular identifiers. From the PCR reads, TCRdb called clonotypes with MiXCR, one entry per CDR3 protein. In the table there are approximately 430,000 distinct CDR3 sequences, roughly 15% of which are singletons. The TCR sequence derives from a boy under two years old who had a stem cell transplant for Wiskott-Aldrich syndrome, so the T cells may come from the graft donor. Sequences were derived from PBMCs, mostly from graft donor cells, sampled 360 days after TCRalphabeta/CD19-depleted stem cell transplant.

The CDR3 loop is CASSSSGRPYNEQFF. The CDR3 DNA reads TGTGCCAGCAGCTCTAGCGGGAGACCCTACAATGAGCAGTTCTTC. V and J are TRBV6-2 or TRBV6-3 and TRBJ2-1, with 10 bases that match TRBD2. Trimming cost V 6 bases and J 2 bases; bases outside gene matches: 4. Germline V gives CDR1 MNHEY, CDR2 SVGEGT. This CDR3 region has 15 residues.